This T cell receptor (beta chain) was found in a study of blood T cell repertoires in COVID-19. Method: immunoSEQ multiplex PCR; TCRdb's copy keeps in-frame clones and lacks some. The table has about 170,000 clones, over 80% seen once. V lost 4 bases to trimming and J lost 3 bases, with 14 bases between them. Germline lookup yields CDR1 SGHKS and CDR2 YYEKEE (reference sequence). The length of the CDR3 is 15 residues. Sequenced input: PBMCs or T cells enriched from blood (not recorded which). The J gene is TRBJ2-1, the V gene TRBV5-5; TRBD1 is a possible D gene (6 bases). The TCR comes from a woman between 50 and 59 years old who had recovered from COVID-19. Here the CDR3 reads CASSVRDIGYNEQFF. The CDR3 DNA reads as TGTGCCAGCAGCGTCCGGGACATAGGCTACAATGAGCAGTTCTTC. The whole variable domain, remainder taken from reference TRBV5-5 and TRBJ2-1, is DAGVTQSPTHLIKTRGQQVTLRCSPISGHKSVSWYQQVLGQGPQFIFQYYEKEERGRGNFPDRFSARQFPNYSSELNVNALLLGDSALYLCASSVRDIGYNEQFFGPGTRLTVL.